A few counts support the clone carrying this T cell receptor (beta chain). The record originates from a study of T cells of healthy individuals. V lost 0 bases to trimming and J lost 4 bases, with 10 bases between them. The length of the CDR3 is 15 residues. Germline CDR1 reads SGHTA; CDR2 reads FQGNSA. From the 5' RACE reads, TCRdb called clonotypes with MiXCR, one entry per CDR3 protein. This table has roughly 76,000 distinct CDR3 sequences, around 5.1% appearing once. The genes are TRBV7-2 and TRBJ2-1; a possible D gene is TRBD1 (6 bases). The clonotype originates from a female donor in good health. CDR3 nucleotides: TGTGCCAGCAGCTTAGCCCAGGGGCGGTACAATGAGCAGTTCTTC. Protein: CASSLAQGRYNEQFF.